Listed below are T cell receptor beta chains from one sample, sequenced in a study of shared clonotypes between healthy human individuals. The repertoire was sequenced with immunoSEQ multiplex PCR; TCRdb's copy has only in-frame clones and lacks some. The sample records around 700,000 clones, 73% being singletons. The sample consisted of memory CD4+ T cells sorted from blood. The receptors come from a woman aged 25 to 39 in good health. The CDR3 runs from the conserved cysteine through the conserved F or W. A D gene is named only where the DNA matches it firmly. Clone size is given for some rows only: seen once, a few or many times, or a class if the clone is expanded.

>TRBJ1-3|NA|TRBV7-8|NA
TGTGCCAGCAGCTACGCCATCTCTGGAAACACCATATATTTT
CASSYAISGNTIYF
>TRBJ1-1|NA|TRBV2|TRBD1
TGTGCCAGCAGTAACAGGGGGCGCAGCACTGAAGCTTTCTTT
CASSNRGRSTEAFF
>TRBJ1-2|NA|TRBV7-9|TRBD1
TGTGCCAGCAGCACGGGACAGGGGGCGCGCGGCTATGGCTACACCTTC
CASSTGQGARGYGYTF
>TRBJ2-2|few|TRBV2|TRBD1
TGTGCCAGCAGAGAGGGGACAGGGGGCACCGGGGAGCTGTTTTTT
CASREGTGGTGELFF
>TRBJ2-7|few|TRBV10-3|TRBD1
TGTGCCATCAGGGGTCCCGGGACAGGGGGCTACGAGCAGTACTTC
CAIRGPGTGGYEQYF
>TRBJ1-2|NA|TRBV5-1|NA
TGCGCCAGCAGCTTGGGACAGCCACTCACCTATGGCTACACCTTC
CASSLGQPLTYGYTF
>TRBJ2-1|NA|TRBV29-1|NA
TGCAGCGCCCGCGCTATCAGGGACGGTGAGCAGTTCTTC
CSARAIRDGEQFF
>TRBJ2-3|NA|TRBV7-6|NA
TGTGCCAGCAGCTTAGGGTATGGCACAGATACGCAGTATTTT
CASSLGYGTDTQYF
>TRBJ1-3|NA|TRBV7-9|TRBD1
TGTGCCAGCAGCTCCGCAACGACAGGGATTGGAAACACCATATATTTT
CASSSATTGIGNTIYF
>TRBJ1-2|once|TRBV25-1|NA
TGTGCCAGCAGTGAATCTGGGGTAAGAGGCTACACCTTC
CASSESGVRGYTF
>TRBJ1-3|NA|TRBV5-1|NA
TGCGCCAGCAGGTCGAACTCTGGAAACACCATATATTTT
CASRSNSGNTIYF
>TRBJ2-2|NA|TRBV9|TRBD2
TGTGCCAGCAGCGTAGAGCTAGCGGGAGACACCGGGGAGCTGTTTTTT
CASSVELAGDTGELFF
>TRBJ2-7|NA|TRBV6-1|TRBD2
TGTGCCAGCAGAGGGGGACTAGTCTACGAGCAGTACTTC
CASRGGLVYEQYF
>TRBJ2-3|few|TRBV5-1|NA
TGCGCCAGCAGCTTGGTTGGGGGGGATACGCAGTATTTT
CASSLVGGDTQYF
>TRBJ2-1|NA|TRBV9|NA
TGTGCCAGCAGTGACCGGGACTTCCGACGTGGAGAGCAGTTCTTC
CASSDRDFRRGEQFF
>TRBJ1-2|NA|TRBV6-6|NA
TGTGCCAGCAGTTCCGAGGTAGTCTATGGCTACACCTTC
CASSSEVVYGYTF
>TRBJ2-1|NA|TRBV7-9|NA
TGTGCCAGCAGTCCCGGGCCGCACTCCTACAATGAGCAGTTCTTC
CASSPGPHSYNEQFF
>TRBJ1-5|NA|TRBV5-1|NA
TGCGCCAGCAGCTTTGACGGGGGCAATCAGCCCCAGCATTTT
CASSFDGGNQPQHF
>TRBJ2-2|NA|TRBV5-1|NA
TGCGCCAGCAGCTTGACAGCTAACACCGGGGAGCTGTTTTTT
CASSLTANTGELFF
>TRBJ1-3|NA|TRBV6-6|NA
TGTGCCACCACAGGGTTCGGAAACACCATATATTTT
CATTGFGNTIYF
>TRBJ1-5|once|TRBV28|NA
TGTGCCAGCAGTTTAGCGGAAACCAATCAGCCCCAGCATTTT
CASSLAETNQPQHF
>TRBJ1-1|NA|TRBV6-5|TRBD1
TGTGCCAGCAGTTCATACAGGGGCACTGAAGCTTTCTTT
CASSSYRGTEAFF
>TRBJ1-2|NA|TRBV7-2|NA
TGTGCCAGCAGCACCTATCAGGGCAACTATGGCTACACCTTC
CASSTYQGNYGYTF
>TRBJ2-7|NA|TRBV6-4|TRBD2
TGTGCCAGCAGTGACCCCGGGGAGGAGCGGGAAACACCACAGAACTCCTACGAGCAGTACTTC
CASSDPGEERETPQNSYEQYF
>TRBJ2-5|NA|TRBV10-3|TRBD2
TGTGCCATCTGCAGGGGACTAGGCCAAGAGACCCAGTACTTC
CAICRGLGQETQYF
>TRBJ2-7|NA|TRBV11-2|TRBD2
TGTGCCAGCAGCTTAGATCGGGGGGGGCCCTACGAGCAGTACTTC
CASSLDRGGPYEQYF
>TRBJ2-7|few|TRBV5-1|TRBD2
TGCGCCAGCAGCTCAATGGGACTAGCTCTTGGCGAGCAGTACTTC
CASSSMGLALGEQYF
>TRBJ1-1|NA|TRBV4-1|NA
TGCGCCAGCAGCCAAGAGGGGGGCATGGGCACTGAAGCTTTCTTT
CASSQEGGMGTEAFF
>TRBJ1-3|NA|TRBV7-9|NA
TGTGCCAGCAGCGCAAGAATCAGGCAGAACTCTGGAAACACCATATATTTT
CASSARIRQNSGNTIYF
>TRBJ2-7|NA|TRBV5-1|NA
TGCGCCAGCAGCTTGGAGGGGGCGGGAAGCTCCTACGAGCAGTACTTC
CASSLEGAGSSYEQYF
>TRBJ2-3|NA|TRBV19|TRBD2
TGTGCCAGTAGTATTGCCAAGGGACTAGCGGGAGTAGTGCAGTATTTT
CASSIAKGLAGVVQYF
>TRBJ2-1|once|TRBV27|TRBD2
TGTGCCAGCAGTCCGTCTAGCGGGAGGAGGAATGAGCAGTTCTTC
CASSPSSGRRNEQFF
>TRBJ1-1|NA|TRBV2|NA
TGTGCCAGCAAAGAGGGGAGTTTGAACACTGAAGCTTTCTTT
CASKEGSLNTEAFF
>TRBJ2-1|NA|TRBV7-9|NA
TGTGCCGGCCAGGACGGCTCCTACAATGAGCAGTTCTTC
CAGQDGSYNEQFF
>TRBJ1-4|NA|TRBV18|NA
TGTGCCAGCTCACAGGGTGTTGATGAAAAACTGTTTTTT
CASSQGVDEKLFF
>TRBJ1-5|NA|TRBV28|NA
TGTGCCAGCAGTTTTAAAACGGGCCTTAATCAGCCCCAGCATTTT
CASSFKTGLNQPQHF
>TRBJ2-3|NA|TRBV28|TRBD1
TGTGCCAGCAGCTTGGGGACAGGGTTCCCAGATACGCAGTATTTT
CASSLGTGFPDTQYF
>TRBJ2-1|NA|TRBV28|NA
TGTGCCAGCAGTTTAGCCCTGGTCAATGAGCAGTTCTTC
CASSLALVNEQFF
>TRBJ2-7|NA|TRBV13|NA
TGTGCCAGCAGCCAAACCGAGGGGGGAAAGCGGGTCTCCTACGAGCAGTACTTC
CASSQTEGGKRVSYEQYF
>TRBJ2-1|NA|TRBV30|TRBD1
TGTGCCTGGAACCGACAGGGGTCCTACAATGAGCAGTTCTTC
CAWNRQGSYNEQFF
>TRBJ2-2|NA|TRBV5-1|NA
TGCGCCAGCAGCTTGGCGGGATCCATCGGGGAGCTGTTTTTT
CASSLAGSIGELFF
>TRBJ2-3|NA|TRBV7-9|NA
TGTGCCAGCAGCCAAAAGGGCCCAGATACGCAGTATTTT
CASSQKGPDTQYF